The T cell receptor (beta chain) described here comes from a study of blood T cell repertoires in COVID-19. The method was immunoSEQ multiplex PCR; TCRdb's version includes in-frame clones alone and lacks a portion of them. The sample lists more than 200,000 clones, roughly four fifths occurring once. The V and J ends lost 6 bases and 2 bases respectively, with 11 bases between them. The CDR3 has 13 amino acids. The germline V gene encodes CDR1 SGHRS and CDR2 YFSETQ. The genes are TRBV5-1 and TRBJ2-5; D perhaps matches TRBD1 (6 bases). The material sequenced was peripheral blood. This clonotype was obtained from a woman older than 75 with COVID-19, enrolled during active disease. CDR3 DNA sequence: TGCGCCAGCAAAAGGGACACTCAAGAGACCCAGTACTTC. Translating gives CASKRDTQETQYF.